One and the same sample provided the 10 T cell receptor beta chains below, sequenced in a study of monozygotic twins with inflammatory bowel disease. One entry per CDR3 protein, without DNA, is what TCRdb gives after re-calling the 5' RACE reads. Its table records about 380,000 distinct CDR3 sequences. The sequenced material came from blood. Receptors were obtained from a human donor with ulcerative colitis or Crohn's disease, or a healthy co-twin of an affected twin (not recorded which).

The rearrangement links TRBV12-3 or TRBV12-4 to TRBJ1-5. The CDR3 is made up of 13 amino acids. CDR3 sequence reads: CASSLRNQDPQHF.

This rearrangement joins TRBV27 to TRBJ2-7. CDR1 MNHEY and CDR2 SMNVEV come from the germline V gene (reference sequence). CDR3 length equals 15 residues. CDR3 loop: CASSLYKALDYEQYF.

V is TRBV29-1 and J is TRBJ2-2; TCRdb proposes TRBD1, but this gene call is untestable without DNA. The CDR3 contains 13 residues. Germline V gene sequence: CDR1 SQVTM, CDR2 ANQGSEA. The CDR3 sequence is CSGRGQFGGELFF.

This chain links TRBV5-6 with TRBJ1-5; there is no DNA to check the TCRdb D call of TRBD1. Germline lookup yields CDR1 SGHDT and CDR2 YYEEEE. This CDR3 is 16 amino acids long. This chain's CDR3 is CASSSWGGYSNQPQHF.

The CDR3 here is CSASRTYGTEYEQYF. The chain links TRBV20-1 to TRBJ2-7; without DNA, the TCRdb call of TRBD1 cannot be checked. Germline values: CDR1 DFQATT, CDR2 SNEGSKA (reference sequence). This CDR3 comprises 15 residues.

J is TRBJ1-2 and V is TRBV11-1; TCRdb indicates TRBD1, and absent DNA this call remains unverified. The CDR3 is 15 amino acids. Germline V lookup: CDR1 SGHAT, CDR2 FQDESV (reference sequence). This CDR3 reads CASSLSVTGGFGYTF. Full variable domain (rest looked up from reference TRBV11-1 and TRBJ1-2): EAEVAQSPRYKITEKSQAVAFWCDPISGHATLYWYRQILGQGPELLVQFQDESVVDDSQLPKDRFSAERLKGVDSTLKIQPAELGDSAMYLCASSLSVTGGFGYTFGSGTRLTVV.

V gene TRBV4-3 combines with J gene TRBJ1-1; TCRdb reports TRBD1, a call that lacks DNA to check it against. This CDR3 has 15 residues. Germline CDR1 is LGHNA and CDR2 is YSLEER. The CDR3: CASSQEGAAGTEAFF.

This chain links TRBV7-3 with TRBJ1-2. Germline V lookup: CDR1 SGHTA, CDR2 FQGTGA. This CDR3 is built from 12 residues. This chain's CDR3 is CASSLALLGYTF.

The J gene is TRBJ2-7, the V gene TRBV5-1; no DNA is available, so the TRBD2 call from TCRdb remains unchecked. Germline V gene sequence: CDR1 SGHRS, CDR2 YFSETQ. This CDR3 region has 18 residues. CDR3 residues: CASSLASSSGPGTYEQYF.

J is TRBJ2-5 and V is TRBV6-4; with no DNA, the TCRdb D assignment of TRBD2 cannot be verified. In germline, CDR1 is MRHNA, CDR2 SNTAGT. The CDR3 contains 19 residues. This CDR3 reads CASSSTGLAGGPRDQTQYF.